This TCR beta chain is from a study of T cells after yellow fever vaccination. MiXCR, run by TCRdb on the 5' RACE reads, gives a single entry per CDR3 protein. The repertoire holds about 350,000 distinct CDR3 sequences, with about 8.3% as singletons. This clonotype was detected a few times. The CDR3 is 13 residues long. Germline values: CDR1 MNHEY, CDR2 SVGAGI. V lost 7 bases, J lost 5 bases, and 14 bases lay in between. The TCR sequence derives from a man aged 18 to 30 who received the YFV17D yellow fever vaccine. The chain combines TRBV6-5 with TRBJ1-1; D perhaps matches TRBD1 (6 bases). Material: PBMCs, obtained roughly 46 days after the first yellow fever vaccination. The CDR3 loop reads CASISWGATEAFF. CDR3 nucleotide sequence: TGTGCCAGCATAAGTTGGGGGGCGACTGAAGCTTTCTTT.